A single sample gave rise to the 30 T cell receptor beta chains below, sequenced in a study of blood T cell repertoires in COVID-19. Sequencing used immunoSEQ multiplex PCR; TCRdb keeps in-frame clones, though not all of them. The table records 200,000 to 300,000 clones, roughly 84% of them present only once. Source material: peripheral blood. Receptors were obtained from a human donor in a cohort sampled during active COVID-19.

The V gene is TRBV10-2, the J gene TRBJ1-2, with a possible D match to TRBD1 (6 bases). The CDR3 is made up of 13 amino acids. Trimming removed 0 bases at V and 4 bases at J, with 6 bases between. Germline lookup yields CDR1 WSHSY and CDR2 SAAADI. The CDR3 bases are TGCGCCAGCAGTGAGTCAGGGGGCTATGGCTACACCTTC. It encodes CASSESGGYGYTF.

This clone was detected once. The CDR3 loop reads CAISDPIERGGGDTQYF. CDR3 DNA sequence: TGTGCCATCAGTGACCCAATTGAGCGGGGGGGCGGAGATACGCAGTATTTT. The chain carries TRBV10-3 and TRBJ2-3, with 10 bases matching TRBD2. V shed 3 bases, J shed 5 bases, and the junction held 11 bases outside the gene matches. This CDR3 region has 17 residues. Germline V gene lookup returns CDR1 ENHRY and CDR2 SYGVKD.

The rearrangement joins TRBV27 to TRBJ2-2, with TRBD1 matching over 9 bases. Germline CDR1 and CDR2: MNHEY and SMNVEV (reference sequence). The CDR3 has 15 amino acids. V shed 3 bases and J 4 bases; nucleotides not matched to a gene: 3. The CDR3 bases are TGTGCCAGCAGTTTCCGGGACAGGGTCACCGGGGAGCTGTTTTTT. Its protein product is CASSFRDRVTGELFF.

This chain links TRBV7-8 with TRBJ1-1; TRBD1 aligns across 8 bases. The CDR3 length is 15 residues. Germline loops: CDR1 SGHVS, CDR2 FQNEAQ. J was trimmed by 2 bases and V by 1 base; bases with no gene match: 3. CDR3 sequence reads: CASSLEAGGNTEAFF. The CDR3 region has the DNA TGTGCCAGCAGCTTAGAGGCAGGGGGCAACACTGAAGCTTTCTTT.

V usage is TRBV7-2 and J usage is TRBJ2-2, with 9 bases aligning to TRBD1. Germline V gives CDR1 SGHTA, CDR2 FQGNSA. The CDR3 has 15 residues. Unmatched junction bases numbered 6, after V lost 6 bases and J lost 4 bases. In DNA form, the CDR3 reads TGTGCCAGCAGACTTGGGGGACAGGGCACCGGGGAGCTGTTTTTT. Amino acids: CASRLGGQGTGELFF. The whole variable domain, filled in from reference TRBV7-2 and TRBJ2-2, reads GAGVSQSPSNKVTEKGKDVELRCDPISGHTALYWYRQSLGQGLEFLIYFQGNSAPDKSGLPSDRFSAERTGGSVSTLTIQRTQQEDSAVYLCASRLGGQGTGELFFGEGSRLTVL.

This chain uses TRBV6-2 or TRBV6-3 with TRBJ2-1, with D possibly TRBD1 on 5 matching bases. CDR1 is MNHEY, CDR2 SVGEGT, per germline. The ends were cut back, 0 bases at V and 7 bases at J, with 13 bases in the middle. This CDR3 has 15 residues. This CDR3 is CASSYSARERNEQFF. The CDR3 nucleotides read TGTGCCAGCAGTTACTCGGCCAGGGAACGTAATGAGCAGTTCTTC.

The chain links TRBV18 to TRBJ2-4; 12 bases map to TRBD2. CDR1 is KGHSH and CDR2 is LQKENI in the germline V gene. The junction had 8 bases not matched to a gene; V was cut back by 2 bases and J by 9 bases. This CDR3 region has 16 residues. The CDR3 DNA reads TGTGCCAGCTCACCATCTAGCGGGGGGGCTTTGAGCATTCAGTACTTC. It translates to CASSPSSGGALSIQYF.

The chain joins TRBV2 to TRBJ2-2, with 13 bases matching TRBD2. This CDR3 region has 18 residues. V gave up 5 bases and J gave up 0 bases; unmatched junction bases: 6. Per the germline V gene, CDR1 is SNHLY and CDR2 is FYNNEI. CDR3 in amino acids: CASSQRGTSGANTGELFF. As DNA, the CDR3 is TGTGCCAGCAGTCAAAGAGGGACTAGCGGGGCGAACACCGGGGAGCTGTTTTTT.

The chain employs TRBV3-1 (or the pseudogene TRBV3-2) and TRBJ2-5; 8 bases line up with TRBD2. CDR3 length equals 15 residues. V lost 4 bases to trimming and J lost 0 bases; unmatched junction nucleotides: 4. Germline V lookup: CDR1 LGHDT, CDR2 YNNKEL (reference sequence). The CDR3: CASSRSGTDQETQYF. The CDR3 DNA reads TGTGCCAGCAGCCGTAGCGGGACCGACCAAGAGACCCAGTACTTC.

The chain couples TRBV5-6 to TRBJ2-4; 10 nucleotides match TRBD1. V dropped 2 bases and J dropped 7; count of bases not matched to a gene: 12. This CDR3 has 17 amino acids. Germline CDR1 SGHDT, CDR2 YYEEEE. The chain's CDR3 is CASSFRGTGVWRNIQYF. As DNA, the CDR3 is TGTGCCAGCAGCTTTAGGGGGACAGGGGTCTGGAGGAACATTCAGTACTTC.

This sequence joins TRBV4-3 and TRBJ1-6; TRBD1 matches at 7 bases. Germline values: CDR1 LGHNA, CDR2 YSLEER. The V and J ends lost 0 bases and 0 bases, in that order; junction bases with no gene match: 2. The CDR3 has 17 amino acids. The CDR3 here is CASSQDRGSSYNSPLHF. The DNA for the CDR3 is TGCGCCAGCAGCCAAGACAGGGGGAGCTCCTATAATTCACCCCTCCACTTT.

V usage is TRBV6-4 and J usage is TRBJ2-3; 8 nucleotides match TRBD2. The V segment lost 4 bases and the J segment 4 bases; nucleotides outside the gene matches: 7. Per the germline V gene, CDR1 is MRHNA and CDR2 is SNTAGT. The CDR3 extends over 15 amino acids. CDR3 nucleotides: TGTGCCAGCAGTGCCCAATCGACTAGCGCAGATACGCAGTATTTT. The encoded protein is CASSAQSTSADTQYF.

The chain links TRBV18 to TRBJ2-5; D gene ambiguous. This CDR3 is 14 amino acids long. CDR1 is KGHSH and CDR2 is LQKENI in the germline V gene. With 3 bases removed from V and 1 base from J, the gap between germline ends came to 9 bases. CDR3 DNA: TGTGCCAGCTCACCTAGTGCGGCCCAAGAGACCCAGTACTTC. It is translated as CASSPSAAQETQYF.

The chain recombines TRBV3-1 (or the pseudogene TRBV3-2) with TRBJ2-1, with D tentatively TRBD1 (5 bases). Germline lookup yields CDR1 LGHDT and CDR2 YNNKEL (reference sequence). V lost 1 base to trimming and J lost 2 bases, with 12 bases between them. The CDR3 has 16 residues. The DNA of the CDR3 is TGTGCCAGCAGCCAAGGAATAGGGGCGACCTACAATGAGCAGTTCTTC. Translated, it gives CASSQGIGATYNEQFF.

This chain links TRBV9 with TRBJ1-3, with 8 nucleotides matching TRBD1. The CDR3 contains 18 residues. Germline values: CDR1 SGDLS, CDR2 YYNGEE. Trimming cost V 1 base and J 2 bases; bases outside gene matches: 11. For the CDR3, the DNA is TGTGCCAGCAGCGTATATCAACGGCAGGGGGCCCCTGGAAACACCATATATTTT. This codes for CASSVYQRQGAPGNTIYF.

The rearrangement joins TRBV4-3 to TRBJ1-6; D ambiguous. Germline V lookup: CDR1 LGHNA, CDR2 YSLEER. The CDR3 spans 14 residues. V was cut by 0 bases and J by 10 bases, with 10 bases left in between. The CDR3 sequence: CASSQDLRRSPLHF. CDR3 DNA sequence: TGCGCCAGCAGCCAAGATTTGAGGAGGTCACCCCTCCACTTT.

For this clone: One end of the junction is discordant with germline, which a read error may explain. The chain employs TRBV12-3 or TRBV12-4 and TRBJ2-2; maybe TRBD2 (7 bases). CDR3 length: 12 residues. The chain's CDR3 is CASSLAGRGGIF. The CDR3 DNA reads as TGTGCCAGCAGTTTAGCGGGCAGGGGAGGGATTTTT.

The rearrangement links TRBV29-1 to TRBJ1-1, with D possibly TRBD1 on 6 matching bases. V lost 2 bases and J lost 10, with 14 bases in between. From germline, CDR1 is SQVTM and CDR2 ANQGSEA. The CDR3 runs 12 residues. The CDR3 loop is CSVELGGFGAFF. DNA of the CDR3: TGCAGCGTTGAACTAGGGGGTTTTGGAGCTTTCTTT.

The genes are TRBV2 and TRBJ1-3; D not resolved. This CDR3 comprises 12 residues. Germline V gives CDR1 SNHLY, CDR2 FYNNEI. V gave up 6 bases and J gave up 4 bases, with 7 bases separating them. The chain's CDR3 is CASRASGNTIYF. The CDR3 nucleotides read TGTGCCAGCAGGGCCTCAGGAAACACCATATATTTT. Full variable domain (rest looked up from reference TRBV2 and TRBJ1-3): EPEVTQTPSHQVTQMGQEVILRCVPISNHLYFYWYRQILGQKVEFLVSFYNNEISEKSEIFDDQFSVERPDGSNFTLKIRSTKLEDSAMYFCASRASGNTIYFGEGSWLTVV.

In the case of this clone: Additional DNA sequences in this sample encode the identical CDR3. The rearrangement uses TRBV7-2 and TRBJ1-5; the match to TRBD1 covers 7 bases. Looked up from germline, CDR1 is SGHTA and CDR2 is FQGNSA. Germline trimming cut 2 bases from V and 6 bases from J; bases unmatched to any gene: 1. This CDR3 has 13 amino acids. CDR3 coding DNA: TGTGCCAGCAGCTTAAACAGGGGTCAGCCCCAGCATTTT. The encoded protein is CASSLNRGQPQHF.

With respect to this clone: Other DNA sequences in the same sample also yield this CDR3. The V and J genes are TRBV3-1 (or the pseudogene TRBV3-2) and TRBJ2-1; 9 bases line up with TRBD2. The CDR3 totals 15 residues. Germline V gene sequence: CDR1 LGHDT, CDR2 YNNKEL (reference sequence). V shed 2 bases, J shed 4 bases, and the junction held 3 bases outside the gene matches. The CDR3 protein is CASSQLSGGYNEQFF. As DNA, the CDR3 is TGTGCCAGCAGCCAATTGAGCGGGGGGTACAATGAGCAGTTCTTC.

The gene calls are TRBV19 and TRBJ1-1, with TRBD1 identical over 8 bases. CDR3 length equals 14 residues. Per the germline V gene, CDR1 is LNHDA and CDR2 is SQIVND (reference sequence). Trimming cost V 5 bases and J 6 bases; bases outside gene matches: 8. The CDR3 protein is CASSRTGSSPEAFF. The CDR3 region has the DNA TGTGCCAGTAGTCGGACAGGGAGTAGCCCTGAAGCTTTCTTT.

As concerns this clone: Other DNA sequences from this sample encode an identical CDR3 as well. The CDR3 reads CASSLGAGSETQYF. The CDR3 region has the DNA TGTGCCAGCAGCTTAGGGGCGGGTTCTGAGACCCAGTACTTC. This sequence joins TRBV7-2 and TRBJ2-5; a weak D match, TRBD2 (5 bases). Germline V lookup: CDR1 SGHTA, CDR2 FQGNSA. The CDR3 spans 14 residues. Trimming stripped 1 base from V and 5 bases from J, with 11 bases between. Full variable domain (outside the CDR3, taken from reference TRBV7-2 and TRBJ2-5): GAGVSQSPSNKVTEKGKDVELRCDPISGHTALYWYRQSLGQGLEFLIYFQGNSAPDKSGLPSDRFSAERTGGSVSTLTIQRTQQEDSAVYLCASSLGAGSETQYFGPGTRLLVL.

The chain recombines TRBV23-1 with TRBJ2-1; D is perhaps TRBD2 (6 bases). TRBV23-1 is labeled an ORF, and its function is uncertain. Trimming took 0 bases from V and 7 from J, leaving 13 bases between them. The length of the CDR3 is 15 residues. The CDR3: CASSQSRGGVNEQFF. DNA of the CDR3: TGCGCCAGCAGTCAATCGAGAGGAGGGGTAAATGAGCAGTTCTTC.

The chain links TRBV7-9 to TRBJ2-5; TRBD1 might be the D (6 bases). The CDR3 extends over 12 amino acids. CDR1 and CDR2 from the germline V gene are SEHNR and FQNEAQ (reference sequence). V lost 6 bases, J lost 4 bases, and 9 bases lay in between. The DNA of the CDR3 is TGTGCCAGCAGGGGACAAGGAGAGACCCAGTACTTC. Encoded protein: CASRGQGETQYF.

The CDR3 here is CASSQGTSGSGETQYF. For the CDR3, the DNA is TGTGCCAGCAGCCAGGGGACTAGCGGGAGTGGAGAGACCCAGTACTTC. J is TRBJ2-5 and V is TRBV3-1 (or the pseudogene TRBV3-2); TRBD2 matches at 14 bases. The V gene end was trimmed by 3 bases and the J gene end by 4 bases; junction bases not matched to a gene: 4. Germline CDR1 and CDR2: LGHDT and YNNKEL (reference sequence). This CDR3 is built from 16 residues.

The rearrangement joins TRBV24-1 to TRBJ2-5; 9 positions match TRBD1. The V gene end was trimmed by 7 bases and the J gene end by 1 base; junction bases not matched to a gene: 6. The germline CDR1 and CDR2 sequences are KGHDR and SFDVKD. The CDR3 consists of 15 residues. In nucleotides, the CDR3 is TGTGCCACCAGGGGGGGACAGGGAAGCCAAGAGACCCAGTACTTC. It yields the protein CATRGGQGSQETQYF.

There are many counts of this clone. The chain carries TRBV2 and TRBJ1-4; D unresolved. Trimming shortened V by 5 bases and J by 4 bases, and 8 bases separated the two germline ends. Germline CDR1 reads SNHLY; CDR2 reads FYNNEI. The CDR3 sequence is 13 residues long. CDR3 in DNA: TGTGCCAGCAGTTCCGAGGATAATGAAAAACTGTTTTTT. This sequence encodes CASSSEDNEKLFF.

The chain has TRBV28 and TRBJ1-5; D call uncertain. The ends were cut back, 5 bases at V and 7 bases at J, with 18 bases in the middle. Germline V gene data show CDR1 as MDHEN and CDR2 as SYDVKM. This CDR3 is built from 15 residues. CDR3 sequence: CASSLAGDTGQPQHF. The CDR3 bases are TGTGCCAGCAGTCTAGCCGGCGATACGGGACAGCCCCAGCATTTT.

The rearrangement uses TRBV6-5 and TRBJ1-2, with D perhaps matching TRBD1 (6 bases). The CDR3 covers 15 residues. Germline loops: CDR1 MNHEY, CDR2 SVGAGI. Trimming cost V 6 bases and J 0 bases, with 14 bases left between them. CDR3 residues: CASRTAGASNYGYTF. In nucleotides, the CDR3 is TGTGCCAGCAGAACAGCAGGGGCCTCTAACTATGGCTACACCTTC.